The entry below gives a single T cell receptor (beta chain) sequence along with its context. Measured with immunoSEQ multiplex PCR; TCRdb has only the in-frame clones, and not every one. The sample yields tens of thousands of clones, under 90% seen once. The record originates from a study of blood T cell repertoires in COVID-19. The wider study: Sources were T cells, B-cell-depleted T cells, or PBMCs; the material itself was cDNA or gDNA.

Germline V gene lookup returns CDR1 SGHRS and CDR2 YFSETQ. This CDR3 has 15 residues. The ends lost 0 bases at V and 8 bases at J; junction bases unmatched: 6. During active infection, Seattle patients enrolled and were then monitored through disease. The sequenced sample was peripheral blood. The sequence was obtained from a man in his fifties or sixties with COVID-19, enrolled during active disease. V gene TRBV5-1 combines with J gene TRBJ1-4; TRBD1 agrees at 8 bases. The chain's CDR3 is CASSLEPGQEEKLFF. The CDR3 DNA reads TGCGCCAGCAGCTTGGAACCGGGACAGGAAGAAAAACTGTTTTTT.